A selection of T cell receptor beta chains follows, all from one sample in a study of blood T cells in healthy people across ages. TCRdb reprocessed the 5' RACE reads via MiXCR and lists one record per CDR3 protein. The profile shows more than 750,000 distinct CDR3 sequences, roughly 28% of them singletons. The data were also submitted as part of a second study, on T cells of mothers and their children.

Sequencing was performed on blood. The receptors here all came from a woman aged 40 to 50 in good health. Both conserved end residues are part of each CDR3. The D gene is left open where the match is weak. Clone size, where shown, is once, few, many, or a class for clones that have expanded.

TRBV6-4	.	.	TRBJ2-3	TGTGCCAGCAGTGAGGCGGCGGGGGCTAGCACAGATACACAGTATTTT	CASSEAAGASTDTQYF
TRBV9	.	.	TRBJ2-7	TGTGCCAGCAGCGAGACAGCATCGTATTACGAGCAGTACTTC	CASSETASYYEQYF
TRBV5-1	.	few	TRBJ1-4	TGCGCCAGCAGCTTGGCCATCGGGCGGAGGAATGAAAAACTGTTTTTT	CASSLAIGRRNEKLFF
TRBV27	.	.	TRBJ2-7	TGTGCCAGCAGTTTAGATTCCCCCACAGGGACCTACGAGCAGTACTTC	CASSLDSPTGTYEQYF
TRBV9	TRBD1	.	TRBJ2-7	TGTGCCAGCAGCGGGGACAGCTCCTACGAGCAGTACTTC	CASSGDSSYEQYF
TRBV11-1	TRBD2	.	TRBJ2-1	TGTGCCAGCAGCTTAAGGGGACTAGCGGGCTACAATGAGCAGTTCTTC	CASSLRGLAGYNEQFF
TRBV20-1	TRBD2	many	TRBJ2-5	TGCAGTGCTCTTTCGCTAGCGGGGGCACAAGAGACCCAGTACTTC	CSALSLAGAQETQYF
TRBV4-2	.	.	TRBJ1-2	TGTGTCAGCAGCCCGGAGGGATCTAACTATGGCTACACCTTC	CVSSPEGSNYGYTF
TRBV7-8	.	many	TRBJ1-2	TGTGCCAGCAGCTTAGGTCAGGGCTCTGGCTACACCTTC	CASSLGQGSGYTF
TRBV15	.	.	TRBJ2-1	TGTGCCACCAGCAGAGAAATCGGGGCCGGGGGTCATAATGAGCAGTTCTTC	CATSREIGAGGHNEQFF
TRBV28	TRBD1	few	TRBJ2-7	TGTGCCAGCAGTTTATTTAAGGGACAGGGCTTCTCCTACGAGCAGTACTTC	CASSLFKGQGFSYEQYF
TRBV12-3/TRBV12-4	.	few	TRBJ1-5	TGTGCCAGCAGTTTAGAGATAGGGTTGGGCCAGCCCCAGCATTTT	CASSLEIGLGQPQHF
TRBV7-9	.	.	TRBJ2-1	TGTGCCAGCAACCAAGACAACGCCAATGAGCAGTTCTTC	CASNQDNANEQFF
TRBV7-7	.	.	TRBJ2-7	TGTGCTAGCAGCCGTAGCACCTTCTACGAGCAGTACTTC	CASSRSTFYEQYF
TRBV12-3/TRBV12-4	.	.	TRBJ2-7	TGTGCCAGCAGTTCGCGAAACGAGCAGTACTTC	CASSSRNEQYF
TRBV7-2	.	few	TRBJ2-1	TGTGCCAGCAGCTTAGGGCAGGGGGGGGCTCGGAATGAGCAGTTCTTC	CASSLGQGGARNEQFF
TRBV5-5	TRBD2	.	TRBJ2-5	TGTGCCAGCAGCTTGGGACTAGCGGGGGGTTACCAAGAGACCCAGTACTTC	CASSLGLAGGYQETQYF
TRBV21-1	.	once	TRBJ1-6	TGTGCCAGCAGCAAAGTTTCGAAGGCTAAGGGGTATAATTCACCCCTCCACTTT	CASSKVSKAKGYNSPLHF
TRBV5-7	.	.	TRBJ1-4	TGTGCCAGCAGCCCCATCTACCCAACTAATGAAAAACTGTTTTTT	CASSPIYPTNEKLFF
TRBV20-1	TRBD1	many	TRBJ2-7	TGCAGTGCTAGGGGTATGGACGGGACAGGGATCTCCTACGAGCAGTACTTC	CSARGMDGTGISYEQYF
TRBV3-1	TRBD2	.	TRBJ2-7	TGTGCCAGCAGCCAAACACTAGCGGGGACATACGAGCAGTACTTC	CASSQTLAGTYEQYF
TRBV7-9	.	few	TRBJ2-1	TGTGCCAGCAGCTTAGAAGTCGCCGAGCAGTTCTTC	CASSLEVAEQFF
TRBV7-9	.	few	TRBJ1-1	TGTGCCAGCAGCCCTTGGCAGTACACTGAAGCTTTCTTT	CASSPWQYTEAFF
TRBV20-1	TRBD2	many	TRBJ2-1	TGCAGTGCTGGGACTAGCGGGGAGTTCTTC	CSAGTSGEFF
TRBV6-5	.	.	TRBJ2-1	TGTGCCAGCTTCCCGACGGGCTCGGGTGAGCAGTTCTTC	CASFPTGSGEQFF
TRBV7-3	TRBD1	.	TRBJ2-5	TGTGCCAGCAGCTCAAGAGGGAGAGGAGACAGGGAAGAGACCCAGTACTTC	CASSSRGRGDREETQYF
TRBV11-2	TRBD2	few	TRBJ2-5	TGTGCCAGCAGCTTAGGGGTCCGGGGGGGGCTCTGGGAGACCCAGTACTTC	CASSLGVRGGLWETQYF
TRBV30	TRBD1	.	TRBJ1-2	TGTGCCTGGAGTATTTCAGGGGGCTATGGCCACACCTTC	CAWSISGGYGHTF
TRBV7-2	.	few	TRBJ2-3	TGTGCCAGCAGCTTAGGCCCGGGGTCCCTCACAGATACGCAGTATTTT	CASSLGPGSLTDTQYF
TRBV4-1	.	many	TRBJ1-6	TGCGCCAGCAAAGGATCCTATAATTCACCCCTCCACTTT	CASKGSYNSPLHF
TRBV10-2	TRBD1	many	TRBJ1-2	TGCGCCAGCAGAAGGGGGGGGACAGACTATGGCTACACCTTC	CASRRGGTDYGYTF
TRBV6-1	.	few	TRBJ2-7	TGTGCCAGCAGTGGGACTCTACCCTACTACGAGCAGTACTTC	CASSGTLPYYEQYF
TRBV4-3	.	many	TRBJ2-7	TGCGCCAGCAGCCAAGAGAGGGCCTTCTACGAGCAGTACTTC	CASSQERAFYEQYF
TRBV6-5	.	few	TRBJ2-7	TGTGCCAGCAGTTACTACAGGGCCTCCGAGCAGTACTTC	CASSYYRASEQYF
TRBV4-3	TRBD2	.	TRBJ2-1	TGCGCCAGCAGCCAACTAGCGGGGAACTCCTACAATGAGCAGTTCTTC	CASSQLAGNSYNEQFF
TRBV20-1	.	few	TRBJ2-3	TGCAGTGCTAGGGGGCAGGGGATGAATACGCAGTATTTT	CSARGQGMNTQYF